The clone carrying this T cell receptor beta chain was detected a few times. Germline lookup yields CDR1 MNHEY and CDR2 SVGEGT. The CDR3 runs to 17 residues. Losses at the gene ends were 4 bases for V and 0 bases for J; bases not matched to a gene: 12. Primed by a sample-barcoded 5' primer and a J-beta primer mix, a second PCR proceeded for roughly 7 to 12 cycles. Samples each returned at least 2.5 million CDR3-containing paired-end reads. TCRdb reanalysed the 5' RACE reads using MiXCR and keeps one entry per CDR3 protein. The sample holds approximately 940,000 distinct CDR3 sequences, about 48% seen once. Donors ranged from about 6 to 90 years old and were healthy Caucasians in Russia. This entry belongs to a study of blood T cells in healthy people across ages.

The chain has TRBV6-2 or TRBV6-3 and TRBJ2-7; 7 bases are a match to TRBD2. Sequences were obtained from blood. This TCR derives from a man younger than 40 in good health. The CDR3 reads CASSSPARRGYSYEQYF. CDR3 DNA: TGTGCCAGCAGTTCCCCTGCGAGGCGGGGGTACTCCTACGAGCAGTACTTC.